This TCR beta chain stems from a study of blood T cell repertoires in COVID-19. TCRdb keeps only in-frame clones here, not all; method: immunoSEQ multiplex PCR. The sample holds approximately 330,000 clones; approximately 87% are singletons and the top ten take 3.5% to 4.5%. The CDR3 loop spans 15 amino acids. V was shortened by 0 bases and J by 4 bases, with 12 bases between the two germline ends. CDR1 is SGHAT and CDR2 is FQNNGV in the germline V gene. The J gene is TRBJ1-2, the V gene TRBV11-2; weak D call: TRBD1 (6 bases). The specimen sequenced was peripheral blood. The receptor's source is a woman aged 45 to 65 with active or convalescent COVID-19. The CDR3 protein is CASSLDYTDSYGYTF. DNA of the CDR3: TGTGCCAGCAGCTTAGATTATACGGACAGCTATGGCTACACCTTC.